A selection of T cell receptor beta chains follows, all from one sample in a study of T cells in tuberculosis. TCRdb's table, derived via immunoSEQ multiplex PCR, lists solely in-frame clones and lacks some. The sample lists 55,000 to 65,000 clones; 65% to 90% were seen once. The source material was CD1b-GMM tetramer-negative cells sorted from PBMCs. The receptors come from an adult woman with latent tuberculosis. Both conserved end residues are trimmed from each CDR3. The order of the fields is J gene, V gene, CDR3 protein.

>TRBJ2-5|TRBV28
ASKSGDRGLWRETQY
>TRBJ2-7|TRBV28
ASSTWTVANEQY
>TRBJ1-1|TRBV7-6
ASSDLDTSATEAF
>TRBJ1-5|TRBV6-1
ASSVEENQPQH
>TRBJ2-1|TRBV27
ASSFNGAGGYQAYNEQF
>TRBJ1-4|TRBV7-2
ASSAWGPTNEKLF
>TRBJ1-2|TRBV18
ASSPDTRRGYT
>TRBJ2-1|TRBV27
ASSLRTSGTPPYNEQF
>TRBJ2-3|TRBV7-3
ASSPNFVDTQY
>TRBJ2-1|TRBV7-6
ASGTGKQF
>TRBJ2-2|TRBV9
ASSAQGLFTGELF
>TRBJ1-6|TRBV18
ASSKQGQNSPLH
>TRBJ2-7|TRBV28
ASSFPRSPLVVGRDEQY
>TRBJ2-1|TRBV10-3
AINRDSTYNEQF
>TRBJ2-7|TRBV6-5
ASSYSSGSSYEQY
>TRBJ1-4|TRBV30
ALQQGRKKLF
>TRBJ2-2|TRBV14
ASSQARTVYTGELF
>TRBJ1-4|TRBV30
AWGRGNEKLF
>TRBJ2-7|TRBV27
ASSLMGGEQY
>TRBJ2-3|TRBV20-1
SAQRGGQY
>TRBJ1-1|TRBV6-5
ASSSDIVNTEAF
>TRBJ1-1|TRBV5-1
ASSLGEVTGSTEAF
>TRBJ1-5|TRBV18
ASSPQEGRNQPQH
>TRBJ2-7|TRBV6-1
ASSPTGGGYEQY
>TRBJ1-4|TRBV5-1
ASSQQGAGEKLF
>TRBJ1-6|TRBV27
ASTNTGGTSPLH
>TRBJ1-5|TRBV7-8
ASSSSRQQNQPQH
>TRBJ1-1|TRBV11-2
ASSLMGSRGNTEAF
>TRBJ2-5|TRBV7-3
ASSLEPGLQETQY
>TRBJ2-3|TRBV4-2
ASSQVGGGQTDTQY
>TRBJ1-1|TRBV18
ASSPEENTEAF
>TRBJ2-7|TRBV19
ASAITRDSYEQY
>TRBJ1-6|TRBV27
ASSSRQAASGSPLH
>TRBJ2-2|TRBV19
ASKDSPNTGELF
>TRBJ2-1|TRBV27
ASPSGSSYNEQF
>TRBJ2-5|TRBV19
ATSRRGKETQY
>TRBJ1-4|TRBV10-3
AISRGLNEKLF
>TRBJ2-7|TRBV6-6
ASSYKAGDYEQY
>TRBJ2-7|TRBV10-2
ASGTGGNEQY
>TRBJ1-4|TRBV18
ASSPGQGEKLF
>TRBJ2-2|TRBV11-3
ASSLDALGRGDTGELF
>TRBJ2-1|TRBV13
ASSHQLAGVDEQF
>TRBJ2-7|TRBV6-1
ASSERGEQY
>TRBJ2-1|TRBV18
ASSRRTSEYNEQF
>TRBJ2-7|TRBV30
AYLTGSNEQY
>TRBJ1-1|TRBV11-2
ASSLESGLNTEAF
>TRBJ1-2|TRBV6-1
ASSLHRGGGYT
>TRBJ1-3|TRBV4-3
ASSQATGSAGNTIY
>TRBJ1-6|TRBV28
ASSWESSYNSPLH
>TRBJ1-1|TRBV6-5
ASSYHEQGRTEAF
>TRBJ2-3|TRBV6-1
ASSVEDRTDTQY
>TRBJ2-3|TRBV28
ASSPSLAGTDTQY
>TRBJ1-5|TRBV6-5
ASRPLSYSNQPQH
>TRBJ2-7|TRBV6-1
ASSVERGSEQY
>TRBJ2-5|TRBV11-1
ASSTSDSLQETQY
>TRBJ2-5|TRBV18
ASSPGQGFVETQY
>TRBJ1-2|TRBV6-1
ASRSGTDPGS
>TRBJ2-5|TRBV11-2
ASSLERTGSGAQY
>TRBJ1-4|TRBV9
ASSSGGGALEKLF